The 21 T cell receptor beta chains below all came from one sample that was sequenced in a study of shared clonotypes between healthy human individuals. Produced via immunoSEQ multiplex PCR; TCRdb's table is partial and in-frame only. The sample holds 2 million to 2.5 million clones, approximately 95% seen once. Sample: naive CD4+ T cells from PBMCs. Subset: CD45RA+ positively selected. These receptors were taken from a man aged 18 to 30 in good health. Some clones in this sample may be carry-over from other donors' samples.

This chain uses TRBV4-3 with TRBJ2-2; D is undetermined. The germline V gene has CDR1 LGHNA and CDR2 YSLEER. V was shortened by 0 bases and J by 1 base, with 6 bases between the two germline ends. CDR3 size: 15 residues. The DNA for the CDR3 is TGCGCCAGCAGCCAAGATGAGAGGAACACCGGGGAGCTGTTTTTT. Translation gives CASSQDERNTGELFF.

CDR3: CASSPDRGLNNEQFF. DNA of the CDR3: TGCGCCAGCAGCCCGGACAGGGGGCTCAACAATGAGCAGTTCTTC. This sequence joins TRBV5-1 and TRBJ2-1, with 11 bases fitting TRBD1. Germline CDR1 SGHRS, CDR2 YFSETQ. Trimming took 4 bases from V and 5 from J; bases not matched to a gene: 5. This CDR3 is 15 amino acids long.

The rearrangement joins TRBV19 to TRBJ1-2, with D maybe TRBD1 (6 bases). Trimming removed 2 bases from V and 1 base from J, with 11 bases in between. The germline V gene encodes CDR1 LNHDA and CDR2 SQIVND (reference sequence). There are 15 residues in the CDR3. The CDR3 nucleotides are TGTGCCAGTAGTATATCGCGGGACATTAACTATGGCTACACCTTC. This gives the protein CASSISRDINYGYTF.

The chain combines TRBV30 with TRBJ2-2, with D possibly being TRBD2 (6 bases). The germline V gene encodes CDR1 GTSNPN and CDR2 SVGIG (reference sequence). This CDR3 comprises 12 residues. V was trimmed by 7 bases and J by 6 bases, leaving 12 bases between them. Written as DNA, the CDR3 is TGTGCCTACTTGTGGGGGGCCGGGGAGCTGTTTTTT. It translates to CAYLWGAGELFF.

This chain links TRBV9 with TRBJ2-3; possible D gene TRBD1, 5 bases. CDR3 length: 16 amino acids. Trimming cost V 3 bases and J 3 bases, with 17 bases left between them. Per germline, CDR1 SGDLS and CDR2 YYNGEE. In DNA, the CDR3 is TGTGCCAGCAGCGAGGGGCGGACCCTCGGGACAGATACGCAGTATTTT. It encodes CASSEGRTLGTDTQYF.

The rearrangement uses TRBV7-3 and TRBJ2-5; D remains unclear. The germline CDR1 and CDR2 sequences are SGHTA and FQGTGA. CDR3 size: 14 residues. Trimming shortened V by 1 base and J by 2 bases, and 8 bases separated the two germline ends. CDR3 bases: TGTGCCAGCAGCTTAAATGGCCTGCAAGAGACCCAGTACTTC. Translating it yields CASSLNGLQETQYF.

V and J are TRBV28 and TRBJ2-1; D is perhaps TRBD1 (6 bases). Germline V gene sequence: CDR1 MDHEN, CDR2 SYDVKM. The CDR3 has 13 residues. The V end lost 9 bases, the J end lost 2 bases, and 11 bases lay between the germline ends. The CDR3 region is CASQGFPYNEQFF. In DNA, the CDR3 is TGTGCCAGTCAGGGGTTCCCCTACAATGAGCAGTTCTTC.

The genes are TRBV11-3 and TRBJ2-2, with D possibly matching TRBD2 (6 bases). Germline assignment: CDR1 SGHNT and CDR2 YENEEA. V shed 5 bases and J shed 3 bases, with 10 bases lying between them. The CDR3 runs 14 residues. CDR3 loop: CASSPGVYTGELFF. The DNA for the CDR3 is TGTGCCAGCAGCCCGGGGGTGTACACCGGGGAGCTGTTTTTT.

The chain has TRBV5-6 and TRBJ1-1; D gene unclear. CDR1 is SGHDT and CDR2 is YYEEEE in the germline V gene. CDR3 length: 13 residues. Trimming shortened V by 1 base and J by 4 bases, and 8 bases separated the two germline ends. The CDR3 protein is CASSLTEFTEAFF. CDR3 coding DNA: TGTGCCAGCAGCTTGACAGAATTCACTGAAGCTTTCTTT.

The J gene is TRBJ1-5, the V gene TRBV21-1; the table's D call, TRBD1, was not checked against the DNA. TRBV21-1 is a pseudogene. The CDR3 loop spans 17 amino acids. In DNA, the CDR3 is TGTGCCAGCAGCAAAGTATCCAGGGGGATAGGCAATCAGCCCCAGCATTTT. The encoded protein is CASSKVSRGIGNQPQHF.

CDR3 DNA sequence: TGTGCCAGCAGCTCACCTCTCACGGACAGCATTTACACTGAAGCTTTCTTT. Translating gives CASSSPLTDSIYTEAFF. V gene TRBV5-6 combines with J gene TRBJ1-1, with D possibly TRBD1 on 6 matching bases. There are 17 residues in the CDR3. V was trimmed by 3 bases and J by 3 bases, leaving 21 bases between them. Germline CDR1 and CDR2: SGHDT and YYEEEE. Full variable domain (rest looked up from reference TRBV5-6 and TRBJ1-1): DAGVTQSPTHLIKTRGQQVTLRCSPKSGHDTVSWYQQALGQGPQFIFQYYEEEERQRGNFPDRFSGHQFPNYSSELNVNALLLGDSALYLCASSSPLTDSIYTEAFFGQGTRLTVV.

The CDR3 nucleotides are TGTGCCAGCAGTTTATTACAGGGGAACACCGGGGAGCTGTTTTTT. Translation: CASSLLQGNTGELFF. The V gene is TRBV27, the J gene TRBJ2-2; TRBD1 might be the D (6 bases). The V and J ends lost 1 base and 1 base respectively, with 7 bases between them. Germline V gives CDR1 MNHEY, CDR2 SMNVEV (reference sequence). This CDR3 has 15 residues.

The CDR3 DNA is TGCAGCGCCTGCCGGGATCAGGGGACTAATGAAAAACTGTTTTTT. It specifies CSACRDQGTNEKLFF. The chain combines TRBV29-1 with TRBJ1-4, with D tentatively TRBD1 (6 bases). The CDR3 runs to 15 residues. Trimming stripped 7 bases from V and 2 bases from J, with 17 bases between. Germline lookup yields CDR1 SQVTM and CDR2 ANQGSEA.

With regard to this clone: Other nucleotide sequences from this sample produce the same CDR3. The rearrangement joins TRBV7-9 to TRBJ2-3; D might be TRBD2 (5 bases). The CDR3 spans 15 residues. CDR1 and CDR2 (germline): SEHNR, FQNEAQ (reference sequence). The V end was cut by 0 bases, the J end by 1 base, with 8 bases between. This CDR3 is CASSLAGVRTDTQYF. The CDR3 bases are TGTGCCAGCAGCTTAGCGGGAGTACGCACAGATACGCAGTATTTT. Full variable domain (missing parts from reference TRBV7-9 and TRBJ2-3): DTGVSQNPRHKITKRGQNVTFRCDPISEHNRLYWYRQTLGQGPEFLTYFQNEAQLEKSRLLSDRFSAERPKGSFSTLEIQRTEQGDSAMYLCASSLAGVRTDTQYFGPGTRLTVL.

To note about this clone: Other DNA variants within this sample encode the same CDR3. V usage is TRBV18 and J usage is TRBJ2-3, with D perhaps matching TRBD1 (6 bases). CDR1 and CDR2 from the germline V gene are KGHSH and LQKENI. The CDR3 is 14 residues long. The V end lost 4 bases, the J end lost 4 bases, and 12 bases lay between the germline ends. This CDR3 reads CASSLLDSADTQYF. CDR3 coding DNA: TGTGCCAGCTCACTTTTGGACAGCGCAGATACGCAGTATTTT.

The rearrangement links TRBV5-1 to TRBJ2-3; TRBD1 might be the D (6 bases). Germline CDR1 is SGHRS and CDR2 is YFSETQ. The CDR3 loop spans 15 amino acids. V gave up 0 bases and J gave up 2 bases, with 10 bases separating them. Here the CDR3 DNA reads TGCGCCAGCAGCTTGGCCGGACAGTCCACAGATACGCAGTATTTT. It is translated as CASSLAGQSTDTQYF.

The chain is built from TRBV6-5 and TRBJ2-1; 8 nucleotides agree with TRBD2. V lost 5 bases to trimming and J lost 5 bases; unmatched junction nucleotides: 8. The CDR3 has 15 amino acids. Germline V gene lookup returns CDR1 MNHEY and CDR2 SVGAGI. The DNA of the CDR3 is TGTGCCAGCAGTCCTTTTGTTAGCGGGAACAATGAGCAGTTCTTC. It encodes CASSPFVSGNNEQFF.

The chain joins TRBV4-1 to TRBJ2-3; 9 bases match TRBD2. The V gene's germline CDR1 is MGHRA and CDR2 YSYEKL. CDR3 length equals 17 residues. The ends lost 1 base at V and 0 bases at J; junction bases unmatched: 5. CDR3 DNA sequence: TGCGCCAGCAGCCAAGGGAGACTAGCGGCTAGCACAGATACGCAGTATTTT. This encodes CASSQGRLAASTDTQYF.

This clone showed up just once. This chain connects TRBV5-1 to TRBJ2-7; D ambiguous. The V end was cut by 0 bases, the J end by 6 bases, with 13 bases between. The germline V gene has CDR1 SGHRS and CDR2 YFSETQ. This CDR3 comprises 14 residues. This CDR3 reads CASSLEGPFSEQYF. Here the CDR3 DNA reads TGCGCCAGCAGCTTGGAAGGACCATTCAGCGAGCAGTACTTC.

V gene TRBV2 combines with J gene TRBJ2-2; TRBD2 matches 11 bases. V lost 10 bases to trimming and J lost 2 bases; unmatched junction nucleotides: 6. This CDR3 has 15 residues. The germline V gene has CDR1 SNHLY and CDR2 FYNNEI. CDR3 amino acids: CATRLAGTNTGELFF. The DNA for the CDR3 is TGTGCCACGAGACTAGCGGGAACTAACACCGGGGAGCTGTTTTTT.

The rearrangement joins TRBV29-1 to TRBJ1-1; 7 nucleotides agree with TRBD1. The CDR3 runs to 18 residues. Germline V CDR1 and CDR2: SQVTM, ANQGSEA. V dropped 1 base and J dropped 7; count of bases not matched to a gene: 21. The CDR3 loop is CSVEVLQGTTFDPYEAFF. The CDR3 DNA is TGCAGCGTTGAAGTCCTACAGGGGACAACTTTTGATCCTTATGAAGCTTTCTTT.